The 5 T cell receptor beta chains below come from one sample, sequenced in a study of cytomegalovirus exposure and HLA in healthy donors. Primers: 60 Vbeta forward and 13 Jbeta reverse. Profiled with immunoSEQ multiplex PCR; TCRdb holds only in-frame clones, not every one. The table lists 200,000 to 300,000 clones, 75% to 85% of them singletons. The sample taken for sequencing was PBMCs. The receptors here all came from a woman in her fifties or sixties in good health and CMV-seropositive.

CDR3 amino acids: CATSRDRAGARGYTF. For the CDR3, the DNA is TGTGCCACCAGCAGAGATAGGGCAGGGGCAAGGGGCTACACCTTC. This rearrangement joins TRBV15 to TRBJ1-2, with TRBD1 as a possible D gene (6 bases). Trimming pared 0 bases from V and 8 bases from J, leaving 16 bases between. CDR3 length equals 15 residues. CDR1 and CDR2 (germline): LNHNV, YYDKDF (reference sequence).

In the case of this clone: Germline and junction disagree at one end, which may indicate a read error. This chain connects TRBV10-3 to TRBJ2-1; 11 nucleotides line up with TRBD2. The germline V gene has CDR1 ENHRY and CDR2 SYGVKD. The CDR3 is 16 residues long. CDR3 region: CAISAKLAGVYDEQFF. The DNA for the CDR3 is TGTGCCATCAGTGCAAAACTAGCGGGAGTCTACGATGAGCAGTTCTTC.

This chain uses TRBV11-2 with TRBJ2-1, with TRBD2 matching 10 bases. The V gene end was trimmed by 7 bases and the J gene end by 4 bases; junction bases not matched to a gene: 7. Germline V gives CDR1 SGHAT, CDR2 FQNNGV. This CDR3 region has 15 residues. The CDR3 here is CASTIAGGSYNEQFF. The CDR3 nucleotides are TGTGCCAGCACCATAGCGGGAGGTTCATACAATGAGCAGTTCTTC.

This chain links TRBV13 with TRBJ1-1; D is ambiguous. V lost 1 base and J lost 1, with 4 bases in between. CDR3 length: 13 residues. CDR1 is PRHDT, CDR2 FYEKMQ, per germline (reference sequence). The CDR3 spells CASSLAQNTEAFF. The CDR3 DNA reads TGTGCCAGCAGCTTAGCCCAGAACACTGAAGCTTTCTTT.

In nucleotides, the CDR3 is TGTGCCAGCTCACCCGGGACAGGGGGGAAGAATGAAAAACTGTTTTTT. Encoded protein: CASSPGTGGKNEKLFF. This sequence joins TRBV18 and TRBJ1-4; 11 positions agree with TRBD1. The CDR3 loop spans 16 amino acids. Germline V gene data show CDR1 as KGHSH and CDR2 as LQKENI. The junction had 5 bases not matched to a gene; V was cut back by 3 bases and J by 5 bases.